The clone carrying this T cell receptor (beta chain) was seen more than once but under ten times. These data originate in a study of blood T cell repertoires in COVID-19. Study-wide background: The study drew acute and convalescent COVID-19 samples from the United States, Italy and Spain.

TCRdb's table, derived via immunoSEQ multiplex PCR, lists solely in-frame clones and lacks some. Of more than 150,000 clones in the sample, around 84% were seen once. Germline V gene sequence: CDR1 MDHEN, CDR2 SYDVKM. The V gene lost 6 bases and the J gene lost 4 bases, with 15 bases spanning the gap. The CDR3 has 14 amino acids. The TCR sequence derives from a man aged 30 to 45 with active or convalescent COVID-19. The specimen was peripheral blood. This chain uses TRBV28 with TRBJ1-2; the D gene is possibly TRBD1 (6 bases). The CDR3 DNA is TGTGCCAGCAGCCTCAGGACAGCTCCCTATGGCTACACCTTC. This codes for CASSLRTAPYGYTF.